Here is one TCR beta chain with its context. The data belong to a study of shared clonotypes between healthy human individuals. The V and J ends lost 4 bases and 3 bases respectively, with 11 bases between them. CDR3 length: 13 amino acids. The V gene's germline CDR1 is SGHRS and CDR2 YFSETQ. Data came from immunoSEQ multiplex PCR; TCRdb stores just in-frame clones and leaves some out. The sample consists of about 1 million clones, 60% to 80% of them appearing once. This sequence joins TRBV5-1 and TRBJ2-7, with D possibly being TRBD1 (6 bases). The material sequenced was memory CD4+ T cells sorted from blood. Regarding subset: CD45RA-negative fraction. The TCR sequence derives from a man aged 18 to 35 in good health. The DNA of the CDR3 is TGCGCCAGCAGCCAAGACAGGAGCTACGAGCAGTACTTC. Its translation is CASSQDRSYEQYF.